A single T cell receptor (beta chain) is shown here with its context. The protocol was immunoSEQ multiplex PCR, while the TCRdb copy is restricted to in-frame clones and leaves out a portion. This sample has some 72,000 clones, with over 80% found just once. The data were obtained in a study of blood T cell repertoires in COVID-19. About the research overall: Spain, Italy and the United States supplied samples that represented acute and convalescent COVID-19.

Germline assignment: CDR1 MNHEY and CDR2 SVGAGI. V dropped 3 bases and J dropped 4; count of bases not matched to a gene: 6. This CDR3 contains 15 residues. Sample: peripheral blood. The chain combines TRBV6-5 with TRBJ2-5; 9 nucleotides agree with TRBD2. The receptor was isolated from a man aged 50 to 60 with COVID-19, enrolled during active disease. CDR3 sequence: CASSYLAGGLETQYF. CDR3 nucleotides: TGTGCCAGCAGTTATTTGGCGGGAGGGTTAGAGACCCAGTACTTC.